The sequence of this T cell receptor beta chain was determined in a study of sequential checkpoint blockade in melanoma. Study background: Randomization was 1:1 between first-line nivolumab→ipilimumab and ipilimumab→nivolumab. Both treatment sequences were followed by maintenance nivolumab.

The protocol was immunoSEQ multiplex PCR, while the TCRdb copy is restricted to in-frame clones and leaves out a portion. This sample has around 21,000 clones; approximately 80% occur once, and the top ten carry around 9.1%. As to treatment: randomized to nivolumab then ipilimumab (arm A) or the reverse (arm B). No patient had prior DNA-damaging chemotherapy. Sorted cells were live CD3+CD8+, lacking CD19 and CD56, from PBMCs. Sequencing used CD8+ T cells sorted from blood (inferred from file names), obtained from a patient given nivolumab and ipilimumab in sequence. The sequence derives from a human donor with melanoma.

The CDR3 region is CASRGHWAGDTDTQYF. DNA for the CDR3: TGTGCCAGCAGGGGTCATTGGGCGGGAGATACAGATACGCAGTATTTT. This chain connects TRBV6-6 to TRBJ2-3, with 7 bases identical to TRBD2. With V trimmed by 6 bases and J by 3 bases, 12 bases remained unmatched. The germline V gene has CDR1 MNHNY and CDR2 SVGAGI (reference sequence). The CDR3 spans 16 residues.